What follows describes a single T cell receptor (beta chain). This clonotype was seen only a few times. Its antigen has not been determined. Base qualities are not at hand, and no much larger clone is one base apart. This entry is derived from a study of T cell repertoires in cytomegalovirus infection (dated by TCRdb to the late 2010s). The study in broad terms: The HLA type of each donor mattered for the analysis, because public TCR beta signatures pointed to carriage of CMV infection along with the matching HLA type. Overall results and qualifications from the work: The ex vivo response was dominated by HLA-C-restricted CMV-specific TCR beta clonotypes, which also provided the single most frequent clonotype in two of eight donors. In both this cohort and an independent cohort of 300 to 450 donors, the cumulative frequency of public TCR beta family members distinguished carriers of CMV infection plus the relevant HLA type.

The listed sequencing device is Illumina HiSeq 1500. TCRdb redid the processing of the public reads, applying fastp at Q25 and MiXCR, and retained in-frame beta chains. Each CDR3 protein appears once, grouped with its most common genes and DNA. The sample records approximately 700,000 distinct CDR3 sequences, 35% to 40% of which are singletons. The ten largest account for around 2.6% of the sample. From V the trimming removes 0 bases and from J it removes 1 base, while the gene matches leave 16 bases of the junction unaccounted for. According to the germline V gene (reference sequence), CDR1 reads DFQATT and CDR2 reads SNEGSKA. Inclusive of the bounding cysteine and phenylalanine, the CDR3 is 21 residues long. The CDR3 DNA has 63 bases and is translated from base 1.

The receptor was isolated from a human donor in good health (CMV status not recorded). Some clones in this sample may be carry-over from other donors' samples. Recombination linked TRBV20-1 to TRBJ2-4; 12 central bases correspond to TRBD2. The material sequenced was PBMCs. CDR3 protein: CSARDPRRASGGGEAKNIQYF. The DNA reads TGCAGTGCTAGAGACCCCCGGAGGGCTAGCGGGGGGGGAGAGGCCAAAAACATTCAGTACTTC.